Sequencing of this T cell receptor beta chain was carried out in a study of blood T cells in healthy people across ages. It was with a sample-barcoded 5' primer and a J-beta primer mix that a second PCR of roughly 7 to 12 cycles was run. Each CDR3 protein gets one entry after TCRdb re-called the 5' RACE reads with MiXCR. The data show around 750,000 distinct CDR3 sequences, approximately 55% seen once. Researchers collected 9.5 to 10 milliliters of peripheral blood from every single donor. CDR3 length equals 15 residues. Germline CDR1 is SGHRS and CDR2 is YFSETQ. This sequence joins TRBV5-1 and TRBJ2-4; D perhaps matches TRBD2 (5 bases). The J call is doubtful: the DNA matches TRBJ2-7 better. The sequence was collected from a man older than 75 in good health. Sequencing used blood. The CDR3 region is CASSLQAEAFYEQYF. The CDR3 DNA reads as TGCGCCAGCAGCTTGCAAGCGGAAGCCTTCTACGAGCAGTACTTC.